This T cell receptor beta chain came from a study of CDR3 diversity in severe acne (dated by TCRdb to between 2018 and 2021). To note about this clonotype: The antigen it recognizes is unknown. No base quality values were provided; no much bigger clone lies one nucleotide off.

The library was prepared using PCR. The instrument given in TCRdb is Illumina HiSeq 2000. TCRdb applied fastp at Q25 and MiXCR to the public reads, then kept only in-frame beta chains. Records with the same CDR3 protein are collapsed into one entry carrying the most frequent genes and DNA. This sample gives approximately 84,000 distinct CDR3 sequences in total; around 53% of them show up just once. In total, the top ten clones hold approximately 15% of the sample. There are 13 amino acids in the CDR3, from cysteine to phenylalanine inclusive. Only CDR3 DNA remains: 39 bases, in frame from the first base. Relative to germline, V is 8 bases shorter and J is 8 bases shorter, with 15 bases between their ends.

The sample taken for sequencing was blood. The source is a male donor in good health, without acne. The chain links TRBV12-3 or TRBV12-4 with TRBJ1-4; the D gene cannot be resolved reliably. The nucleotide sequence reads TGTGCCAGCCATTCCCCGGGCACGGAAAAACTGTTTTTT. Its coded protein is CASHSPGTEKLFF.